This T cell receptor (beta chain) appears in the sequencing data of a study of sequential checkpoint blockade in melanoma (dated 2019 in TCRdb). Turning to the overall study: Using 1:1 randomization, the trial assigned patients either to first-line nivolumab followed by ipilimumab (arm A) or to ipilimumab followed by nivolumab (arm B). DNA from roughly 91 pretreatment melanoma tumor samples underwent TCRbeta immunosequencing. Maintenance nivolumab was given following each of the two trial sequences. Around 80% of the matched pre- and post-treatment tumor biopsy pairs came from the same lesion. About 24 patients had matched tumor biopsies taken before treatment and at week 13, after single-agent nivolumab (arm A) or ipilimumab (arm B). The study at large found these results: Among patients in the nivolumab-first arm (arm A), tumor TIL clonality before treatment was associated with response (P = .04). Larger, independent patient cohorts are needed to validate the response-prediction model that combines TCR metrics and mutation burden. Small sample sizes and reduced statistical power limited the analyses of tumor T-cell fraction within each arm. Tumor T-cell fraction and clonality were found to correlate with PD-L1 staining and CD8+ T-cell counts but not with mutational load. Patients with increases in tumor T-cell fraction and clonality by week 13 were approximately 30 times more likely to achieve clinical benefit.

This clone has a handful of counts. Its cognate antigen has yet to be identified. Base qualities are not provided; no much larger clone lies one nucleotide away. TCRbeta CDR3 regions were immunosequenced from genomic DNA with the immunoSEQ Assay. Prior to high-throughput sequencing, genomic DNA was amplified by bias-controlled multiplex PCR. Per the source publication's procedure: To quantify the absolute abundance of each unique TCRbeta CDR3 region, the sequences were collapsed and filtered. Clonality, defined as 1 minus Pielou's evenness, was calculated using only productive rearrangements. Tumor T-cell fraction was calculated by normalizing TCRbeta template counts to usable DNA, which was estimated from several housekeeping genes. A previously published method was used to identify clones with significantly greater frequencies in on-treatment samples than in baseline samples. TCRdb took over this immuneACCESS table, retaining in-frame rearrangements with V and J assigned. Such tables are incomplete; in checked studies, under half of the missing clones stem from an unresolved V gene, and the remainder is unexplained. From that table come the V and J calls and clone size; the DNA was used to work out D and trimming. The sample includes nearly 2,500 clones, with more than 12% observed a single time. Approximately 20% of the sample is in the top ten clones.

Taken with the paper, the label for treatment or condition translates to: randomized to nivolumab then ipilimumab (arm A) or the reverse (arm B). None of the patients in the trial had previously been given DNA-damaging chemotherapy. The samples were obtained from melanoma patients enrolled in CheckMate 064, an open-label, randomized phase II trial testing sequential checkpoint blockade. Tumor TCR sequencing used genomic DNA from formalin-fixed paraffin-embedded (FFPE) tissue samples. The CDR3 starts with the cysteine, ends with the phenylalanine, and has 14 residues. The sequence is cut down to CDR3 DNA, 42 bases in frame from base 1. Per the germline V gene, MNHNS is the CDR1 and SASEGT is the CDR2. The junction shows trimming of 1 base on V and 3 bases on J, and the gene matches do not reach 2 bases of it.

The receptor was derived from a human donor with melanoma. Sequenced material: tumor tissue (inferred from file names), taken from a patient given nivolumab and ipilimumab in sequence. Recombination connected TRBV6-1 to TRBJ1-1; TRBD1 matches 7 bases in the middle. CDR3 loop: CASSEDRGDTEAFF. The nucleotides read TGTGCCAGCAGTGAAGACAGGGGTGACACTGAAGCTTTCTTT.